Detailed here is one T cell receptor beta chain. This clone showed up many times. What this receptor recognizes is not known. No base qualities exist here, and no much larger clone lies one base off it. The library was prepared using PCR. The instrument was an Illumina HiSeq 4000. High-throughput sequencing was used to profile the TCR beta-chain CDR3 region of each patient. In the original analysis: A classifier to discriminate distant-metastatic papillary thyroid cancer patients was built from CDR3 differences across clinicopathological groups. To measure repertoire diversity the researchers used the Shannon index, while the Morisita-Horn index served to gauge how similar the tumor and blood repertoires were. TCRdb trimmed public reads at Q25 via fastp, called clones via MiXCR and kept in-frame beta chains. TCRdb, rather than the study authors, made the V and J calls. For this sample the table gives roughly 90,000 clones, of which 14% to 15% were detected only once. The ten largest clonotypes hold roughly 4% of the sample.

Including cysteine and phenylalanine, the CDR3 has 14 amino acids. The entry retains the CDR3 DNA only, 42 bases that are in frame from base 1. The V and J ends are trimmed by 3 bases and 3 bases, leaving 15 bases between them. CDR1 DFQATT and CDR2 SNEGSKA were looked up in the germline V gene (reference sequence). No patient had received any treatment before thyroid surgery. Using T-cell receptor beta sequencing, the researchers looked back retrospectively at clinical samples from patients, gathered between the early 2010s and the late 2010s. The data derive from a study of metastatic and nonmetastatic thyroid tumors (dated by TCRdb to 2020 to 2022). As for the study more broadly: For patients with malignant and with benign thyroid disease, the researchers compared repertoires between peripheral blood samples and tumor or nodule tissue samples.

General conclusions and limits of the study: In both blood and tumor samples, TCR beta diversity was reported to be significantly higher in malignant tumors than in benign nodules.

Here the chain combines TRBV20-1 and TRBJ2-7; the D gene remains uncertain. The sequenced sample consisted of blood. The origin of this receptor is a female donor with papillary thyroid cancer or a benign thyroid nodule (not recorded which). Some clones in this sample may be carry-over from other donors' samples. The CDR3 region reads CSASPGLAGYEQYF. The DNA sequence reads TGCAGTGCTAGCCCGGGCCTCGCCGGCTACGAGCAGTACTTC.